This TCR beta chain was captured by sequencing in a study of blood T cell repertoires in COVID-19. Study-wide background: Some COVID-19 samples were acute and others convalescent; all came from the United States, Italy and Spain. The analysed material was cDNA or gDNA that came from T cells, B-cell-depleted T cells, or PBMCs.

Original processing notes: Scientists estimated how many nucleated cells there were by amplifying reference gene primers. Libraries were prepared by immunoSEQ multiplex PCR; TCRdb keeps only in-frame clonotypes and omits some of them. For V, J and clone size, that table is used; D and trimming come from the DNA. The sample lists under 500,000 clones; approximately 90% were seen once. The CDR3 runs 13 residues. The V gene end was trimmed by 6 bases and the J gene end by 6 bases; junction bases not matched to a gene: 7. CDR1 is SQVTM and CDR2 is ANQGSEA in the germline V gene. The TCR was taken from a woman under 40 with acute or convalescent COVID-19. The specimen sequenced was peripheral blood. The chain couples TRBV29-1 to TRBJ2-1; 8 bases map to TRBD2. The CDR3 here is CSVQAGDINEQFF. The DNA of the CDR3 is TGCAGCGTACAAGCGGGGGACATCAATGAGCAGTTCTTC.